The entry below describes one T cell receptor (beta chain). The junction differs from germline at one of its ends, possibly a read error. This sample is part of a study of blood T cell repertoires in COVID-19. Per the authors' pipeline: Amplification with reference gene primers provided the estimates of nucleated cell counts. Assay used: immunoSEQ multiplex PCR; TCRdb lists only in-frame clones, some missing. V, J and clone size reflect that table, while D and trimming were determined from the DNA. The table records 350,000 or so clones, approximately 89% of them present only once. Seattle participants joined during active infection and were tracked over time. The germline CDR1 and CDR2 sequences are SGHRS and YFSETQ. The CDR3 covers 17 residues.

The sequenced sample was peripheral blood. This chain joins TRBV5-1 and TRBJ1-6; perhaps TRBD1 as D (6 bases). The TCR sequence derives from a woman aged 55-70 years with COVID-19, enrolled during active disease. The CDR3 bases are TGCGCCCGCAGCGGGGGGGGCCCCGGGGGCGCGAATTCACCCCTCCACTTT. Its translation is CARSGGGPGGANSPLHF. Together with reference TRBV5-1 and TRBJ1-6, the CDR3 gives the full variable domain: KAGVTQTPRYLIKTRGQQVTLSCSPISGHRSVSWYQQTPGQGLQFLFEYFSETQRNKGNFPGRFSGRQFSNSRSEMNVSTLELGDSALYLCARSGGGPGGANSPLHFGNGTRLTVT.